This entry concerns a single T cell receptor beta chain. Antigen unknown. The data were obtained in a study of lymphopenia after photon versus proton radiotherapy. Study-wide findings and caveats: Proton therapy kept repertoires fairly stable, unlike photons, which gained effector/memory cells.

Clones were read by immunoSEQ multiplex PCR, and TCRdb kept only the in-frame ones, dropping some. The repertoire holds roughly 67,000 clones, with roughly 88% as singletons. The sample in question was peripheral blood, obtained from a patient treated with photon-based radiotherapy. This receptor was identified in a woman between 65 and 79 years old with pancreatic cancer.

The CDR3 nucleotides are TGTGCCAGCACAGAGGTGAGCGGGAGTCCCCACGAGCAGTACTTC. Protein product: CASTEVSGSPHEQYF. This rearrangement joins TRBV7-2 to TRBJ2-7; 8 positions agree with TRBD2. The germline V gene encodes CDR1 SGHTA and CDR2 FQGNSA. J was trimmed by 5 bases and V by 7 bases; bases with no gene match: 13. The CDR3 runs 15 residues.